The T cell receptor (beta chain) under discussion was sequenced for a study of blood T cell repertoires in COVID-19. Looking at the study overall: Samples representing acute and convalescent COVID-19 were sourced from the United States, Italy and Spain.

Germline loops: CDR1 MNHEY, CDR2 SVGAGI. This CDR3 has 12 amino acids. V shed 10 bases and J shed 1 base, with 11 bases lying between them. Symptom resolution, clearance, or two negative PCRs marked donors in Cohort 3 as recovered. The repertoire was sequenced with immunoSEQ multiplex PCR; TCRdb's copy has only in-frame clones and lacks some. The sample contains some 490,000 clones, about 88% of which appear only once. Sequencing input: PBMCs or T cells enriched from blood (not recorded which). The TCR sequence derives from a woman between 55 and 75 years old who had recovered from COVID-19. This chain joins TRBV6-5 and TRBJ2-7; D is perhaps TRBD1 (5 bases). CDR3 sequence reads: CATRDRSYEQYV. The DNA of the CDR3 is TGTGCCACCCGAGACAGATCCTACGAGCAGTACGTC.